This T cell receptor beta chain was captured in a study of PD-1 blockade in classical Hodgkin lymphoma. General study findings and limits: Newly diagnosed patients were said to have less baseline TCR diversity than healthy donors did. What drove the repertoire differences, possibly disease activity or prior therapy, has not been defined. TCR diversity rose significantly by C4D1 in CD4+ but not CD8+ cells.

This table comes from immunoSEQ multiplex PCR, and its TCRdb copy is limited to in-frame clones, with some not included. In the table there are tens of thousands of clones, 86% of which are singletons. Relapse after autologous stem cell transplantation occurred in every patient, and brentuximab vedotin exposure varied. With regard to this clone: The antigen remains undetermined.

Source: peripheral blood mononuclear cells (PBMCs), taken at baseline. The TCR sequence derives from a human donor with classical Hodgkin lymphoma.

CDR3 DNA sequence: TGTGCCAGCAGCTTCCGGGGACAACAAGAGACCCAGTACTTC. This translates into CASSFRGQQETQYF. The chain recombines TRBV7-9 with TRBJ2-5, with TRBD1 as a possible D gene (6 bases). The V end was cut by 3 bases, the J end by 2 bases, with 10 bases between. This CDR3 has 14 residues. Germline-derived CDR1 and CDR2 are SEHNR and FQNEAQ (reference sequence).